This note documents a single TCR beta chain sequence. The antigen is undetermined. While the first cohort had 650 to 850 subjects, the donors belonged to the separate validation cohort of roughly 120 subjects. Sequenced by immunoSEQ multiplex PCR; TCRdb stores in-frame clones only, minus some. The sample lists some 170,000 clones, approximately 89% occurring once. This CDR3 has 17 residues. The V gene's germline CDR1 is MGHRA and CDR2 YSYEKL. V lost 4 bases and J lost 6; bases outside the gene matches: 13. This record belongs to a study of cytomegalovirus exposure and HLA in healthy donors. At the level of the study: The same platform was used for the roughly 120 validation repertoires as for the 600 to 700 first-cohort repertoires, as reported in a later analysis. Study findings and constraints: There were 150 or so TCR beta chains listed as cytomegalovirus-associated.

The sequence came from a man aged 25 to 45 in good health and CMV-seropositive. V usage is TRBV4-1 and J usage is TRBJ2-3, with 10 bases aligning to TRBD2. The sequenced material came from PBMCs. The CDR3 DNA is TGCGCCAGCAGCCCGCTTTTGAAGCGGGAGGGTCCGGATACGCAGTATTTT. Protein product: CASSPLLKREGPDTQYF.